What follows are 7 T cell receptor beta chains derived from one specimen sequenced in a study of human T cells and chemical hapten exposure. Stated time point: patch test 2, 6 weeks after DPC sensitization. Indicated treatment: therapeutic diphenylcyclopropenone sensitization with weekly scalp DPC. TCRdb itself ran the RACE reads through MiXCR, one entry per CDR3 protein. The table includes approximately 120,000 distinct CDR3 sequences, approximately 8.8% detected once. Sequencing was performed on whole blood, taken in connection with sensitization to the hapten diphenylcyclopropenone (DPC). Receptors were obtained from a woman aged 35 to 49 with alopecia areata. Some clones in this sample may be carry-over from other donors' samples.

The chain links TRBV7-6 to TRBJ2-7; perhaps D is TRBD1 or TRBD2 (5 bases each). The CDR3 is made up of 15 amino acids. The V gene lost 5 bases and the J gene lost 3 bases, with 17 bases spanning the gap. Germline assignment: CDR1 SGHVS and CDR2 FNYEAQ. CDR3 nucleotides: TGTGCCAGCAGCCTAAGTTGGGACGGCGACTACGAGCAGTACTTC. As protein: CASSLSWDGDYEQYF.

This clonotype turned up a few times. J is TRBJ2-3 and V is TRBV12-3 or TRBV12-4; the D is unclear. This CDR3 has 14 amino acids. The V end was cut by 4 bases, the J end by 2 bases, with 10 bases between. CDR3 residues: CASSWRPDTDTQYF. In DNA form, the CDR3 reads TGTGCCAGCAGTTGGCGACCAGACACAGATACGCAGTATTTT.

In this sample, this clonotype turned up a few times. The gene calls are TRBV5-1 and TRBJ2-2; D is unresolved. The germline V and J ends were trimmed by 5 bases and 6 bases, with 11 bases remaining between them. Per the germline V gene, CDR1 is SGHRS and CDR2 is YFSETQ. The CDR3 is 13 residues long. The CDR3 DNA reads TGCGCCAGCAGTCATGGGATTTCCGGGGAGCTGTTTTTT. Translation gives CASSHGISGELFF.

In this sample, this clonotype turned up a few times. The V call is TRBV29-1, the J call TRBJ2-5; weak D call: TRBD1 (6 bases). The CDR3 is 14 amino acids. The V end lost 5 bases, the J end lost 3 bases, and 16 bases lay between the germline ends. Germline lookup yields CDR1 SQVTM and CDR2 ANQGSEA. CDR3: CSVFRGDMEETQYF. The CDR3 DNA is TGCAGCGTTTTCAGGGGAGATATGGAAGAGACCCAGTACTTC.

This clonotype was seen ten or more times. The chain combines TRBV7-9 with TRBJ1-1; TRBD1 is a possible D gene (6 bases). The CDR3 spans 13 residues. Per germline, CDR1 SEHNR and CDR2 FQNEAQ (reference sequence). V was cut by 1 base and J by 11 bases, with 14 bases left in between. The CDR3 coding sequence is TGTGCCAGCAGCTTAGACCGGACAGAATGGGCTTTCTTT. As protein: CASSLDRTEWAFF.

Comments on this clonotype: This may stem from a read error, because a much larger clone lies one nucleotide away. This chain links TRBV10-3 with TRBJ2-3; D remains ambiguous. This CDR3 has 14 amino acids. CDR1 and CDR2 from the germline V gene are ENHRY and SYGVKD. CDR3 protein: CAISEKSGADTQNF. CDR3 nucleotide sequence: TGTGCCATCAGTGAGAAATCGGGCGCAGATACGCAGAATTTT.

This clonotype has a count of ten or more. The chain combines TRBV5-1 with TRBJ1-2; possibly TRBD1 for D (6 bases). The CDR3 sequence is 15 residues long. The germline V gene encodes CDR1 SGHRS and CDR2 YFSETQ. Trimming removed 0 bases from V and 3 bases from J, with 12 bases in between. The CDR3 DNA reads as TGCGCCAGCAGCTTGGTTGCGGGGGGCGACTATGGCTACACCTTC. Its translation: CASSLVAGGDYGYTF.